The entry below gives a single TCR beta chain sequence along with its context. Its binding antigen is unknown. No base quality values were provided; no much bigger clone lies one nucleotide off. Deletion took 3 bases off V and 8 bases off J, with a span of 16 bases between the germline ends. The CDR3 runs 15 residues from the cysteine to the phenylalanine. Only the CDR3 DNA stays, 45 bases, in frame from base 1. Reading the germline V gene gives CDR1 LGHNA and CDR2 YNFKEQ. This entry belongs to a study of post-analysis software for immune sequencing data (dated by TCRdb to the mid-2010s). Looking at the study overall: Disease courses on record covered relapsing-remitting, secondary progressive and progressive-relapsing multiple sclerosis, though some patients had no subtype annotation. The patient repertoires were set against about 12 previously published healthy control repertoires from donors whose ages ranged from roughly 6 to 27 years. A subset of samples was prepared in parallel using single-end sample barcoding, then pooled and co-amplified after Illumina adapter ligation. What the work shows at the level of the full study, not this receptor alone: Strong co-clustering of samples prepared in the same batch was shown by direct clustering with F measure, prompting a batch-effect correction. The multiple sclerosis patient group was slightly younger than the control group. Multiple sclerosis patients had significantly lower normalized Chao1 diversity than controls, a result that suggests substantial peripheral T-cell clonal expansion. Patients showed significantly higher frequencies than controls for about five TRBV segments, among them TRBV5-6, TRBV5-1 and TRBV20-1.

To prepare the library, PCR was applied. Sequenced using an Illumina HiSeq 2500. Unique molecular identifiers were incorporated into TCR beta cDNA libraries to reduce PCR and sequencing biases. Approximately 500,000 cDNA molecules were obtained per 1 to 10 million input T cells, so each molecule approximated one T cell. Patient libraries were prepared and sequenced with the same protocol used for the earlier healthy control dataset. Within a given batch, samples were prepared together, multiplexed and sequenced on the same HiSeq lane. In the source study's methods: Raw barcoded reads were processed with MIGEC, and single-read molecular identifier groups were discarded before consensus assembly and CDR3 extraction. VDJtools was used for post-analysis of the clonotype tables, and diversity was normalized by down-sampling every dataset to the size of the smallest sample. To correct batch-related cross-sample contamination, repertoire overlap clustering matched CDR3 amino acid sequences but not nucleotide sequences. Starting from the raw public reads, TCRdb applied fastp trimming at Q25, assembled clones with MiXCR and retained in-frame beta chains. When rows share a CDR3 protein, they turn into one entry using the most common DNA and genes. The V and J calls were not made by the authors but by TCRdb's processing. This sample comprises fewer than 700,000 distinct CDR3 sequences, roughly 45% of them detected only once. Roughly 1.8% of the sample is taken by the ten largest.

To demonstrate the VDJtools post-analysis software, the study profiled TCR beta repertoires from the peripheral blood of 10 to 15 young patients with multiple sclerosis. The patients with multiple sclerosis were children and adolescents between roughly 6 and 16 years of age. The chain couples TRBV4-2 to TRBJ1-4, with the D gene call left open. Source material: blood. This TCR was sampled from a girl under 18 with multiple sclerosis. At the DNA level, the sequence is TGTGCCAGCAGCCAGCTGACGGGTTTTGGGGAAAAACTGTTTTTT. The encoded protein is CASSQLTGFGEKLFF.